These 27 T cell receptor beta chains were all obtained from the same sample, sequenced in a study of T cell responses to AZD1222 COVID-19 vaccine. Profiling relied on immunoSEQ multiplex PCR, and the TCRdb table lists in-frame clones only, not all of them. Counted here are 90,000 to 120,000 clones, 87% occurring once; the ten biggest clones make up around 4.5%. Source: peripheral blood, taken 28 days after the second AZD1222 dose. These receptors came from an adult who received the AZD1222 COVID-19 vaccine.

This clone has a handful of counts. The CDR3 region is CASRGDLNSYEQYF. The CDR3, as DNA: TGTGCCAGCAGGGGGGACCTAAACAGTTACGAGCAGTACTTC. The chain joins TRBV6-5 to TRBJ2-7; D tentatively fits TRBD1 or TRBD2 (5 bases each). This CDR3 region has 14 residues. CDR1 is MNHEY and CDR2 is SVGAGI in the germline V gene. Trimming shortened V by 6 bases and J by 4 bases, and 16 bases separated the two germline ends.

The V call is TRBV11-3, the J call TRBJ2-1, with no clear D. V lost 2 bases, J lost 9 bases, and 11 bases lay in between. Germline assignment: CDR1 SGHNT and CDR2 YENEEA. CDR3 length: 13 residues. The CDR3 loop is CASSLTMIGEQFF. The CDR3 DNA sequence: TGTGCCAGCAGCTTAACCATGATAGGTGAGCAGTTCTTC.

This chain joins TRBV6-5 and TRBJ1-6; D is undetermined. CDR3 length: 13 amino acids. Germline CDR1 and CDR2: MNHEY and SVGAGI. V shed 5 bases and J shed 5 bases, with 7 bases lying between them. The CDR3, as DNA: TGTGCCAGCAGTCCCCAGGATAATTCACCCCTCCACTTT. This encodes CASSPQDNSPLHF.

The rearrangement uses TRBV5-1 and TRBJ1-4; D remains unclear. Germline V gene sequence: CDR1 SGHRS, CDR2 YFSETQ. Trimming removed 0 bases from V and 7 bases from J, with 13 bases in between. This CDR3 has 15 amino acids. The CDR3 bases are TGCGCCAGCAGCTTGGTTCTAGGAGTTTCTGAAAAACTGTTTTTT. The encoded protein is CASSLVLGVSEKLFF.

The rearrangement uses TRBV19 and TRBJ2-3; no clear D gene. The V and J ends lost 1 base and 4 bases respectively, with 6 bases between them. CDR3 length: 13 residues. Germline lookup yields CDR1 LNHDA and CDR2 SQIVND (reference sequence). The DNA of the CDR3 is TGTGCCAGTAGTATAGGTCTAGCAGATACGCAGTATTTT. This translates into CASSIGLADTQYF.

This clone was counted once. The chain links TRBV11-2 to TRBJ2-3, with 8 bases lining up with TRBD2. V lost 2 bases to trimming and J lost 1 base; unmatched junction nucleotides: 11. CDR1 SGHAT and CDR2 FQNNGV come from the germline V gene. The CDR3 has 18 amino acids. For the CDR3, the DNA is TGTGCCAGCAGCTTACGGCGGGGGGCAGATACCCGCACAGATACGCAGTATTTT. As protein: CASSLRRGADTRTDTQYF.

The chain recombines TRBV5-1 with TRBJ1-6; TRBD1 is a possible D gene (6 bases). CDR3 size: 14 residues. CDR1 is SGHRS, CDR2 YFSETQ, per germline. V was clipped by 4 bases and J by 9 bases, with 14 bases between them. CDR3: CASSLDRFGSPLHF. The DNA of the CDR3 is TGCGCCAGCAGCCTCGACAGGTTCGGTTCACCCCTCCACTTT.

This clone was seen more than once but under ten times. The rearrangement uses TRBV11-3 and TRBJ2-1; possibly TRBD1 for D (6 bases). Germline-derived CDR1 and CDR2 are SGHNT and YENEEA. This CDR3 is 14 amino acids long. The V and J ends lost 1 base and 8 bases respectively, with 12 bases between them. The CDR3 DNA follows: TGTGCCAGCAGCTTAGGCAGGGGTGCGGATGAGCAGTTCTTC. Its translation: CASSLGRGADEQFF.

V and J are TRBV4-3 and TRBJ1-1; no clear D. The germline V gene has CDR1 LGHNA and CDR2 YSLEER. V shed 0 bases and J shed 2 bases, with 7 bases lying between them. The length of the CDR3 is 14 residues. The CDR3 DNA follows: TGCGCCAGCAGCCAAGAATGGGCAAACACTGAAGCTTTCTTT. This codes for CASSQEWANTEAFF.

The J gene is TRBJ1-2, the V gene TRBV11-1; D ambiguous. V was pared by 1 base and J by 4 bases, with 4 bases between. The V gene's germline CDR1 is SGHAT and CDR2 FQDESV (reference sequence). The CDR3 spans 12 residues. CDR3 nucleotides: TGTGCCAGCAGCTTAGACGGCTATGGCTACACCTTC. Amino acid sequence: CASSLDGYGYTF. Filled out from reference TRBV11-1 and TRBJ1-2, the complete variable domain reads EAEVAQSPRYKITEKSQAVAFWCDPISGHATLYWYRQILGQGPELLVQFQDESVVDDSQLPKDRFSAERLKGVDSTLKIQPAELGDSAMYLCASSLDGYGYTFGSGTRLTVV.

The CDR3 loop reads CSAAQYNEQFF. In nucleotides, the CDR3 is TGCAGTGCTGCCCAGTACAATGAGCAGTTCTTC. The chain is built from TRBV20-1 and TRBJ2-1; no clear D. The CDR3 consists of 11 residues. Trimming removed 5 bases at V and 4 bases at J, with 6 bases between. CDR1 and CDR2 from the germline V gene are DFQATT and SNEGSKA (reference sequence).

This chain connects TRBV24-1 to TRBJ1-1; no reliable D call. CDR1 and CDR2 from the germline V gene are KGHDR and SFDVKD. Trimming took 3 bases from V and 2 from J, leaving 6 bases between them. CDR3 length: 13 residues. CDR3 sequence (DNA): TGTGCCACCAGTGATGGGAGAAACACTGAAGCTTTCTTT. Its translation is CATSDGRNTEAFF.

This sequence joins TRBV5-4 and TRBJ1-2; TRBD1 might be the D (5 bases). V lost 6 bases and J lost 3, with 18 bases in between. Germline loops: CDR1 SGHNT, CDR2 YYREEE (reference sequence). The CDR3 has 15 residues. Written as DNA, the CDR3 is TGTGCCAGCACCACCGACAGCCATACATACTATGGCTACACCTTC. Translation: CASTTDSHTYYGYTF.

V usage is TRBV6-1 and J usage is TRBJ2-7; D gene unclear. V lost 1 base, J lost 3 bases, and 13 bases lay in between. Per germline, CDR1 MNHNS and CDR2 SASEGT. The CDR3 runs to 15 residues. The DNA of the CDR3 is TGTGCCAGCAGTGAAGTGTATGGCCTTCTCTACGAGCAGTACTTC. It specifies CASSEVYGLLYEQYF.

This chain connects TRBV9 to TRBJ2-1; 8 bases map to TRBD2. Unmatched junction bases numbered 2, after V lost 2 bases and J lost 1 base. This CDR3 has 15 amino acids. The germline V gene encodes CDR1 SGDLS and CDR2 YYNGEE. DNA for the CDR3: TGTGCCAGCAGCGTCGGGGGGGCATCCTACAATGAGCAGTTCTTC. Amino acid sequence: CASSVGGASYNEQFF.

The CDR3 here is CASSQQQGGGYTF. CDR3 nucleotide sequence: TGTGCCAGCAGCCAACAACAGGGAGGTGGCTACACCTTC. The chain employs TRBV4-2 and TRBJ1-2; D perhaps matches TRBD1 (6 bases). Germline V gene data show CDR1 as LGHNA and CDR2 as YNFKEQ. The CDR3 covers 13 residues. V lost 2 bases and J 7 bases, leaving 11 bases between the germline ends.

The chain is built from TRBV15 and TRBJ2-7; possibly TRBD2 for D (7 bases). The germline V gene encodes CDR1 LNHNV and CDR2 YYDKDF (reference sequence). Trimming cost V 0 bases and J 0 bases, with 9 bases left between them. The length of the CDR3 is 15 residues. CDR3: CATSRDRGASYEQYF. The DNA of the CDR3 is TGTGCCACCAGCAGAGATCGGGGGGCCTCCTACGAGCAGTACTTC. The full variable domain, in which reference TRBV15 and TRBJ2-7 provide the parts outside the CDR3, is DAMVIQNPRYQVTQFGKPVTLSCSQTLNHNVMYWYQQKSSQAPKLLFHYYDKDFNNEADTPDNFQSRRPNTSFCFLDIRSPGLGDTAMYLCATSRDRGASYEQYFGPGTRLTVT.

The V call is TRBV5-1, the J call TRBJ2-2, with TRBD2 matching 9 bases. The V segment lost 4 bases and the J segment 0 bases; nucleotides outside the gene matches: 1. Germline V CDR1 and CDR2: SGHRS, YFSETQ. There are 15 residues in the CDR3. The CDR3 reads CASSSGGPNTGELFF. The CDR3 nucleotides are TGCGCCAGCAGCAGCGGGGGGCCGAACACCGGGGAGCTGTTTTTT.

This clone was recorded once. This chain joins TRBV30 and TRBJ2-7; no clear D. This CDR3 has 13 residues. CDR1 is GTSNPN and CDR2 is SVGIG in the germline V gene (reference sequence). V lost 6 bases, J lost 6 bases, and 18 bases lay in between. The CDR3 here is CACRRTYAAEQYF. The CDR3 region has the DNA TGTGCCTGTCGACGGACCTATGCGGCCGAGCAGTACTTC.

The gene calls are TRBV7-6 and TRBJ1-1; D gene unclear. This CDR3 is 16 amino acids long. The V and J ends lost 3 bases and 0 bases respectively, with 14 bases between them. Germline CDR1 reads SGHVS; CDR2 reads FNYEAQ. In DNA, the CDR3 is TGTGCCAGCAGCTTTGGGCTGGACGGAATGAACACTGAAGCTTTCTTT. It yields the protein CASSFGLDGMNTEAFF.

This rearrangement joins TRBV10-1 to TRBJ1-2, with 7 bases that match TRBD1. J gave up 6 bases and V 3 bases, and 4 bases lay outside the gene matches. This CDR3 has 13 residues. Germline V CDR1 and CDR2: WNHNN, SYGVQD (reference sequence). The CDR3 DNA reads as TGCGCCAGCAGTGAAGGCAGGGGGAATGGCTACACCTTC. Translation: CASSEGRGNGYTF.

V and J are TRBV19 and TRBJ1-2, with TRBD1 identical over 7 bases. Germline V gene lookup returns CDR1 LNHDA and CDR2 SQIVND (reference sequence). The J segment lost 8 bases and the V segment lost 8 bases, leaving 20 bases of the junction unmatched. CDR3 length equals 16 residues. The CDR3 sequence: CASSLSPGDSSGGYTF. As DNA, the CDR3 is TGTGCCAGTTCCCTCTCCCCGGGGGACAGCTCAGGCGGCTACACCTTC.

J is TRBJ1-5 and V is TRBV7-9; no clear D. The CDR3 consists of 14 residues. V dropped 0 bases and J dropped 5 bases, with 8 bases sitting between them. Per the germline V gene, CDR1 is SEHNR and CDR2 is FQNEAQ (reference sequence). DNA of the CDR3: TGTGCCAGCAGCTTAGCTGGCGGTTATCAGCCCCAGCATTTT. Translated, it gives CASSLAGGYQPQHF.

This chain's CDR3 is CASSQGDTQNTEAFF. The DNA of the CDR3 is TGCGCCAGCAGCCAAGGGGACACTCAGAACACTGAAGCTTTCTTT. The rearrangement uses TRBV4-1 and TRBJ1-1, with D perhaps matching TRBD1 (6 bases). CDR3 length: 15 residues. Between the trimmed V and J ends, which lost 1 base and 1 base, there was a span of 10 bases. CDR1 MGHRA and CDR2 YSYEKL come from the germline V gene.

This chain uses TRBV4-2 with TRBJ1-3; 8 nucleotides agree with TRBD1. From germline, CDR1 is LGHNA and CDR2 YNFKEQ. The V segment lost 2 bases and the J segment 4 bases; nucleotides outside the gene matches: 10. The CDR3 is 17 residues long. The CDR3 DNA reads as TGTGCCAGCAGCCAACAACAGGACAGGGTAGTCGGAAACACCATATATTTT. Translating gives CASSQQQDRVVGNTIYF.

This sequence joins TRBV11-2 and TRBJ1-2; D call uncertain. This CDR3 region has 14 residues. Deletions cut 2 bases from V and 4 bases from J, with 11 bases between. CDR1 is SGHAT, CDR2 FQNNGV, per germline. In DNA, the CDR3 is TGTGCCAGCAGCTTACTGGGCCCCCTCTATGGCTACACCTTC. Encoded protein: CASSLLGPLYGYTF. The full variable domain, in which reference TRBV11-2 and TRBJ1-2 provide the parts outside the CDR3, is EAGVAQSPRYKIIEKRQSVAFWCNPISGHATLYWYQQILGQGPKLLIQFQNNGVVDDSQLPKDRFSAERLKGVDSTLKIQPAKLEDSAVYLCASSLLGPLYGYTFGSGTRLTVV.

The V call is TRBV7-3, the J call TRBJ1-6; 7 bases are a match to TRBD1. The CDR3 extends over 15 amino acids. Germline V gene sequence: CDR1 SGHTA, CDR2 FQGTGA. V trimming: 5 bases; J trimming: 6 bases; junction bases outside the gene matches: 7. The chain's CDR3 is CASSTTGDINSPLHF. The CDR3, as DNA: TGTGCCAGCAGCACTACAGGGGACATTAATTCACCCCTCCACTTT. The variable domain in full, completed from reference TRBV7-3 and TRBJ1-6, reads GAGVSQTPSNKVTEKGKYVELRCDPISGHTALYWYRQSLGQGPEFLIYFQGTGAADDSGLPNDRFFAVRPEGSVSTLKIQRTERGDSAVYLCASSTTGDINSPLHFGNGTRLTVT.